This T cell receptor beta chain emerged from a study of OX40 agonist ivuxolimab in advanced cancers. Turning to the study itself: Among those treated, three patients had partial responses, one with hepatocellular carcinoma and two with cutaneous melanoma. Overall study findings and caveats: Among some nonresponders, normalized T-cell clonal expansion was also low. By week 6 at 0.1 to 3.0 mg/kg, blood CD4+ and CD8+ T cells had expanded clonally.

With respect to this clone: The antigen is not known.

The method was immunoSEQ multiplex PCR; TCRdb's version includes in-frame clones alone and lacks a portion of them. The data show 65,000 to 80,000 clones, with around 93% seen just once and about 14% held by the top ten. Deletions cut 6 bases from V and 6 bases from J, with 14 bases between. The CDR3 covers 14 residues. The germline CDR1 and CDR2 sequences are LNHDA and SQIVND (reference sequence). The chain carries TRBV19 and TRBJ1-4; weak D call: TRBD1 (6 bases). The receptor was isolated from an adult with an advanced solid tumor such as melanoma, head and neck, liver or kidney cancer. Source: CD4+ or CD8+ T cells sorted from blood, taken in a trial of the OX40 agonist ivuxolimab. CDR3 region: CASRSTGSYEKLFF. CDR3 nucleotide sequence: TGTGCCAGTAGAAGTACAGGGTCCTATGAAAAACTGTTTTTT.